Presented here are 3 T cell receptor beta chains from one specimen sequenced in a study of T-cell memory formation after mild COVID-19. In TCRdb, the 5' RACE reads were re-called with MiXCR into one record per CDR3 protein. The table includes 190,000 or so distinct CDR3 sequences, roughly a fifth detected once. The sample comprised PBMCs or a T cell subset sorted from them (not recorded which). These TCRs come from an adult woman who had mild COVID-19 (a few samples of this study predate the infection). Cell type and time point are not known.

This chain links TRBV19 with TRBJ2-7; D unclear. Trimming took 5 bases from V and 2 from J, leaving 16 bases between them. The CDR3 covers 15 residues. CDR1 LNHDA and CDR2 SQIVND come from the germline V gene (reference sequence). For the CDR3, the DNA is TGTGCCAGTAGTGGCCCCGGGCCAGTCCCCTACGAGCAGTACTTC. Protein product: CASSGPGPVPYEQYF.

This rearrangement joins TRBV5-1 to TRBJ2-2; D ambiguous. V lost 3 bases and J 7 bases, leaving 7 bases between the germline ends. This CDR3 is 12 amino acids long. Germline CDR1 and CDR2: SGHRS and YFSETQ. CDR3 DNA: TGCGCCAGCAGCTGGGTTGGCGGGGAGCTGTTTTTT. Its protein product is CASSWVGGELFF. Using reference TRBV5-1 and TRBJ2-2 for the parts outside the CDR3, the full variable domain is KAGVTQTPRYLIKTRGQQVTLSCSPISGHRSVSWYQQTPGQGLQFLFEYFSETQRNKGNFPGRFSGRQFSNSRSEMNVSTLELGDSALYLCASSWVGGELFFGEGSRLTVL.

This clonotype turned up a few times. The rearrangement links TRBV7-9 to TRBJ1-2; the match to TRBD1 covers 7 bases. V gave up 4 bases and J gave up 3 bases; unmatched junction bases: 8. The germline V gene has CDR1 SEHNR and CDR2 FQNEAQ (reference sequence). The CDR3 covers 15 residues. CDR3 in DNA: TGTGCCAGCAGCTCGGCCCGGGACAGCTACTATGGCTACACCTTC. This sequence encodes CASSSARDSYYGYTF.